This T cell receptor (beta chain) was observed in a study of cytomegalovirus exposure and HLA in healthy donors. Whole-study results and caveats: A missense DCLRE1C variant was associated with V- and J-gene trimming of TCR beta chains in a later analysis, and an independent cohort replicated the association. Association of roughly 17,000 TCR beta sequences with HLA alleles was found at 0.05 false discovery rate in a later analysis. The only immune exposure information that was available was CMV serostatus. Listed as cytomegalovirus-associated were 164 TCR beta chains.

As regards this clone: Its antigen is not identified.

V lost 5 bases to trimming and J lost 8 bases; unmatched junction nucleotides: 1. Germline CDR1 is DFQATT and CDR2 is SNEGSKA (reference sequence). This CDR3 contains 11 residues. The PCR was carried out with 60 Vbeta primers and 13 Jbeta primers. Sequenced by immunoSEQ multiplex PCR; TCRdb stores in-frame clones only, minus some. This table holds approximately 100,000 clones, about three quarters found once. Sequences were obtained from PBMCs. This chain links TRBV20-1 with TRBJ2-2; 8 bases are a match to TRBD1. The receptor comes from a human donor in good health. In nucleotides, the CDR3 is TGCAGTGCTGGACAGGGTGGGGAGCTGTTTTTT. Translated: CSAGQGGELFF.